The TCR beta chain under discussion was sequenced for a study of blood T cell repertoires in COVID-19. In the source study's methods: Estimation of nucleated cell counts was performed using reference gene primer amplification. The assay was immunoSEQ multiplex PCR, and TCRdb's table has in-frame clones only and misses some. V and J calls and clone size are copied from that table; D and trimming were computed from the DNA. The top ten hold approximately 4.8% of the sample, which has some 100,000 clones, about 88% seen once. Germline CDR1 is SGHNT and CDR2 is YYREEE (reference sequence). This CDR3 region has 15 residues. V was clipped by 4 bases and J by 1 base; unmatched bases: 5. The sample holds a few counts of this clone.

The sample consisted of peripheral blood. The chain couples TRBV5-4 to TRBJ2-7, with 10 bases aligning to TRBD1. The clonotype comes from a woman of 80 years or more with active COVID-19. CDR3 nucleotide sequence: TGTGCCAGCAGCAGCCGGGACAGGGGTTCCTACGAGCAGTACTTC. This encodes CASSSRDRGSYEQYF.